This T cell receptor (beta chain) was captured in a study of blood T cells in healthy people across ages. A J-beta primer mix and a sample-barcoded 5' primer were used in a second PCR of roughly 7 to 12 cycles. Every sample gave at least 2.5 million paired-end reads containing CDR3. TCRdb analysed the 5' RACE reads with MiXCR anew, one entry per CDR3 protein. Of about 1,000,000 distinct CDR3 sequences listed, 40% to 45% were seen once; the top ten hold approximately 20%. V gave up 6 bases and J gave up 5 bases, with 10 bases separating them. The CDR3 length is 11 residues. Germline-derived CDR1 and CDR2 are DFQATT and SNEGSKA (reference sequence).

This chain links TRBV20-1 with TRBJ2-5; the D is unclear. The sequenced sample was blood. This receptor was obtained from an older woman in good health. For the CDR3, the DNA is TGCAGTGCACTAACGGTGGAGACCCAGTACTTC. This encodes CSALTVETQYF.